Each of the 18 T cell receptor beta chains below was sequenced from the same sample in a study of somatic mutations in cytotoxic T cells in rheumatoid arthritis. Produced via immunoSEQ multiplex PCR; TCRdb's table is partial and in-frame only. The repertoire holds roughly 2,000 clones, around 85% seen once, with about 39% in the top ten. Sequencing input: CD8+ T cells sorted from blood. These receptors all stem from a man in his sixties with rheumatoid arthritis.

J is TRBJ2-1 and V is TRBV9, with D tentatively TRBD1 (6 bases). Germline values: CDR1 SGDLS, CDR2 YYNGEE. The CDR3 totals 14 residues. Deletions cut 3 bases from V and 4 bases from J, with 11 bases between. For the CDR3, the DNA is TGTGCCAGCAGCGCGGGGACATCATACAATGAGCAGTTCTTC. This translates into CASSAGTSYNEQFF. The variable domain in full, completed from reference TRBV9 and TRBJ2-1, reads DSGVTQTPKHLITATGQRVTLRCSPRSGDLSVYWYQQSLDQGLQFLIQYYNGEERAKGNILERFSAQQFPDLHSELNLSSLELGDSALYFCASSAGTSYNEQFFGPGTRLTVL.

This clone is a singleton in its sample. The chain couples TRBV6-6 to TRBJ2-1, with 8 bases matching TRBD1. The J segment lost 6 bases and the V segment lost 2 bases, leaving 9 bases of the junction unmatched. The CDR3 covers 16 residues. CDR1 is MNHNY and CDR2 is SVGAGI in the germline V gene (reference sequence). The CDR3 sequence is CASSYALGQEINEQFF. CDR3 in DNA: TGTGCCAGCAGTTACGCCCTGGGACAGGAGATCAATGAGCAGTTCTTC.

The chain uses TRBV15 and TRBJ2-3, with 7 bases lining up with TRBD1. This CDR3 is 14 amino acids long. With 6 bases clipped from V and 2 bases from J, the junction kept 5 bases outside the gene matches. Germline CDR1 reads LNHNV; CDR2 reads YYDKDF (reference sequence). The CDR3 DNA reads TGTGCCACCAGACTAACAGGGGCCACAGATACGCAGTATTTT. Amino acids: CATRLTGATDTQYF.

In nucleotides, the CDR3 is TGTGCCAGCAGATCACAGGGGGCGGGCAATCAGCCCCAGCATTTT. Translated, it gives CASRSQGAGNQPQHF. V gene TRBV2 combines with J gene TRBJ1-5, with TRBD1 identical over 9 bases. The CDR3 is 15 residues long. Germline values: CDR1 SNHLY, CDR2 FYNNEI. The ends lost 6 bases at V and 2 bases at J; junction bases unmatched: 5. Looking up the rest from reference TRBV2 and TRBJ1-5 gives the full variable domain: EPEVTQTPSHQVTQMGQEVILRCVPISNHLYFYWYRQILGQKVEFLVSFYNNEISEKSEIFDDQFSVERPDGSNFTLKIRSTKLEDSAMYFCASRSQGAGNQPQHFGDGTRLSIL.

This chain connects TRBV4-1 to TRBJ1-4; 7 bases fit TRBD1. The CDR3 contains 13 residues. Germline V gene lookup returns CDR1 MGHRA and CDR2 YSYEKL. The V gene end was trimmed by 4 bases and the J gene end by 7 bases; junction bases not matched to a gene: 3. CDR3 in DNA: TGCGCCAGCAGCCCCCGGACAGGTGAAAAACTGTTTTTT. This translates into CASSPRTGEKLFF.

The V call is TRBV4-2, the J call TRBJ1-1, with 7 bases aligning to TRBD1. J gave up 4 bases and V 0 bases, and 14 bases lay outside the gene matches. The CDR3 is 18 amino acids. The germline V gene has CDR1 LGHNA and CDR2 YNFKEQ. Here the CDR3 reads CASSQELPQTGLGTEAFF. The CDR3 bases are TGTGCCAGCAGCCAAGAACTACCTCAGACAGGGTTGGGCACTGAAGCTTTCTTT.

This chain connects TRBV6-1 to TRBJ1-2, with D unclear. This CDR3 is 12 amino acids long. Trimming took off 10 bases at V and 8 bases at J, with 17 bases between the two ends. Germline V gene data show CDR1 as MNHNS and CDR2 as SASEGT. The CDR3 region has the DNA TGTGCCACCACGGCGGGGATCGGGGGCTACACCTTC. It encodes CATTAGIGGYTF.

V and J are TRBV2 and TRBJ2-5; 10 nucleotides agree with TRBD1. Germline V gene lookup returns CDR1 SNHLY and CDR2 FYNNEI. The length of the CDR3 is 17 residues. The junction had 11 bases not matched to a gene; V was cut back by 2 bases and J by 5 bases. Here the CDR3 reads CASSERRGTGVLETQYF. CDR3 DNA: TGTGCCAGCAGTGAAAGACGCGGGACAGGGGTGCTGGAGACCCAGTACTTC.

V and J are TRBV6-1 and TRBJ2-7, with TRBD1 matching over 9 bases. CDR3 length: 15 amino acids. Germline CDR1 reads MNHNS; CDR2 reads SASEGT. V gave up 2 bases and J gave up 2 bases; unmatched junction bases: 4. The CDR3 loop is CASSEPQGAPYEQYV. The DNA of the CDR3 is TGTGCCAGCAGTGAACCACAGGGGGCTCCCTACGAGCAGTACGTC.

This clone has only one observation. Lacking the conserved final phenylalanine or tryptophan, this CDR3 likely reflects a read error. This rearrangement joins TRBV4-3 to TRBJ1-6; TRBD1 is a possible D gene (5 bases). The CDR3 has 15 residues. The germline gives CDR1 LGHNA, CDR2 YSLEER. The V and J ends lost 0 bases and 13 bases respectively, with 16 bases between them. The CDR3 nucleotides are TGCGCCAGCAGCCAAGAAACCAGGGCCGGCCCCCCCCTCCACTCT. It yields the protein CASSQETRAGPPLHS.

The chain employs TRBV7-9 and TRBJ2-5, with TRBD2 identical over 14 bases. Germline values: CDR1 SEHNR, CDR2 FQNEAQ (reference sequence). The J segment lost 3 bases and the V segment lost 5 bases, leaving 2 bases of the junction unmatched. This CDR3 comprises 15 residues. This chain's CDR3 is CASSRTSGGKETQYF. The CDR3 region has the DNA TGTGCCAGCAGCCGGACTAGCGGGGGGAAAGAGACCCAGTACTTC.

As for this clone: Germline and junction disagree at one end, which may indicate a read error. The rearrangement joins TRBV7-7 to TRBJ2-5; 9 bases fit TRBD1. The CDR3 covers 15 residues. Germline-derived CDR1 and CDR2 are SSHAT and FNYEAQ (reference sequence). This CDR3 reads CASSFTGGVGETQYF. Here the CDR3 DNA reads TGTGCTAGCAGCTTTACAGGGGGCGTAGGGGAGACCCAGTACTTC.

The chain joins TRBV9 to TRBJ2-3, with a tentative D call TRBD1 (5 bases). The V gene's germline CDR1 is SGDLS and CDR2 YYNGEE. Between the trimmed V and J ends, which lost 0 bases and 5 bases, there was a span of 13 bases. CDR3 size: 15 residues. The CDR3 loop reads CASSVGAGKGDTQYF. The CDR3 nucleotides are TGTGCCAGCAGCGTAGGGGCAGGGAAAGGAGATACGCAGTATTTT.

The gene calls are TRBV7-9 and TRBJ1-1, with 11 bases fitting TRBD1. In germline, CDR1 is SEHNR, CDR2 FQNEAQ (reference sequence). The CDR3 has 12 residues. Germline trimming cut 11 bases from V and 1 base from J; bases unmatched to any gene: 0. CDR3: CAGQGANTEAFF. CDR3 sequence (DNA): TGTGCCGGACAGGGGGCGAACACTGAAGCTTTCTTT.

J is TRBJ1-4 and V is TRBV4-3; 9 bases fit TRBD1. Germline V gene data show CDR1 as LGHNA and CDR2 as YSLEER. The CDR3 has 16 residues. V was clipped by 4 bases and J by 4 bases; unmatched bases: 7. The CDR3 bases are TGCGCCAGCAGCCCTGGGACAGGGCTGGGTAATGAAAAACTGTTTTTT. Protein product: CASSPGTGLGNEKLFF.

The chain carries TRBV13 and TRBJ2-2, with D maybe TRBD2 (6 bases). Trimming left V 3 bases short and J 1 base short, with 18 bases between. The CDR3 covers 18 residues. Germline assignment: CDR1 PRHDT and CDR2 FYEKMQ (reference sequence). The DNA for the CDR3 is TGTGCCAGCAGCTTCTCCCCCGTAGCGGAGGAGAACACCGGGGAGCTGTTTTTT. Protein sequence: CASSFSPVAEENTGELFF.

This chain connects TRBV9 to TRBJ2-1; TRBD2 might be the D (7 bases). The CDR3 is 15 residues long. Deletions cut 6 bases from V and 7 bases from J, with 20 bases between. Germline V lookup: CDR1 SGDLS, CDR2 YYNGEE. In DNA form, the CDR3 reads TGTGCCAGCACCCAAGGGGGGGGGCTAGGGAATGAGCAGTTCTTC. Translated, it gives CASTQGGGLGNEQFF.

The V call is TRBV7-3, the J call TRBJ2-7; D ambiguous. This CDR3 has 14 residues. Germline V gene data show CDR1 as SGHTA and CDR2 as FQGTGA. Trimming took off 1 base at V and 2 bases at J, with 9 bases between the two ends. CDR3 in amino acids: CASSLMLGPYEQYF. The CDR3 DNA sequence: TGTGCCAGCAGCTTAATGCTTGGCCCCTACGAGCAGTACTTC.